These 27 T cell receptor beta chains originate from one sample sequenced in a study of a mutant IDH1 vaccine in newly diagnosed glioma. Time point defined: week 23, last vaccination. Each dose of the vaccine consisted of 300 ug of mutant IDH1 20-mer peptide, with topical imiquimod. Their antigens are not known. The method was immunoSEQ multiplex PCR; TCRdb's version includes in-frame clones alone and lacks a portion of them. The sample includes about 38,000 clones, roughly 80% of them seen just once. Here the sequenced sample was PBMCs, taken from a glioma patient whose treatment included an IDH1 peptide vaccine. All receptors come from a man in his forties with glioma.

The rearrangement joins TRBV30 to TRBJ2-7; D remains unclear. This CDR3 is built from 13 residues. V was shortened by 4 bases and J by 3 bases, with 13 bases between the two germline ends. Per the germline V gene, CDR1 is GTSNPN and CDR2 is SVGIG (reference sequence). This chain's CDR3 is CAWTAQGFYEQYF. CDR3 DNA: TGTGCCTGGACCGCCCAAGGTTTCTACGAGCAGTACTTC.

J is TRBJ2-7 and V is TRBV5-1, with D possibly being TRBD2 (5 bases). Germline V CDR1 and CDR2: SGHRS, YFSETQ. V lost 2 bases and J lost 0, with 9 bases in between. The CDR3 is 14 residues long. The chain's CDR3 is CASSFWGVSYEQYF. The CDR3 coding sequence is TGCGCCAGCAGCTTTTGGGGAGTCTCCTACGAGCAGTACTTC.

This chain connects TRBV5-4 to TRBJ2-1; TRBD2 agrees at 7 bases. The trim removed 0 bases at V and 7 bases at J, leaving 1 base unmatched. The germline V gene encodes CDR1 SGHNT and CDR2 YYREEE (reference sequence). The CDR3 is 13 residues long. This CDR3 is CASSLGAGNEQFF. The CDR3 region has the DNA TGTGCCAGCAGCTTGGGAGCGGGGAATGAGCAGTTCTTC.

The chain recombines TRBV28 with TRBJ2-7; D perhaps matches TRBD1 (6 bases). CDR3 length: 14 residues. Germline loops: CDR1 MDHEN, CDR2 SYDVKM. With 6 bases removed from V and 2 bases from J, the gap between germline ends came to 14 bases. CDR3 nucleotide sequence: TGTGCCAGCAGCCTCGGACAGCCTCCCTACGAGCAGTACTTC. Amino acids: CASSLGQPPYEQYF.

J is TRBJ1-1 and V is TRBV15; D gene uncertain. Germline lookup yields CDR1 LNHNV and CDR2 YYDKDF (reference sequence). V lost 0 bases to trimming and J lost 2 bases, with 10 bases between them. This CDR3 spans 15 amino acids. This CDR3 is CATSRDMAGNTEAFF. The CDR3, as DNA: TGTGCCACCAGCAGAGATATGGCGGGAAACACTGAAGCTTTCTTT.

This chain joins TRBV11-2 and TRBJ2-7, with D possibly being TRBD1 or TRBD2 (5 bases each). Germline values: CDR1 SGHAT, CDR2 FQNNGV. The germline V and J ends were trimmed by 5 bases and 2 bases, with 10 bases remaining between them. The CDR3 length is 13 residues. The CDR3 nucleotides are TGTGCCAGCAGCCCATCGGGACCCTACGAGCAGTACTTC. Its protein is CASSPSGPYEQYF. Together with reference TRBV11-2 and TRBJ2-7, the CDR3 gives the full variable domain: EAGVAQSPRYKIIEKRQSVAFWCNPISGHATLYWYQQILGQGPKLLIQFQNNGVVDDSQLPKDRFSAERLKGVDSTLKIQPAKLEDSAVYLCASSPSGPYEQYFGPGTRLTVT.

In this sample, this clone turned up once. The chain carries TRBV7-3 and TRBJ1-2, with TRBD1 as a possible D gene (5 bases). Germline loops: CDR1 SGHTA, CDR2 FQGTGA. The CDR3 spans 18 residues. Trimming took 1 base from V and 2 from J, leaving 20 bases between them. The CDR3 nucleotides read TGTGCCAGCAGCTTAAGGGCCCCCAGTCCAGGGAGGAACTATGGCTACACCTTC. Translation: CASSLRAPSPGRNYGYTF.

The chain couples TRBV7-2 to TRBJ2-5; D not resolved. The germline V gene encodes CDR1 SGHTA and CDR2 FQGNSA. V lost 3 bases, J lost 7 bases, and 15 bases lay in between. This CDR3 has 14 residues. The CDR3 here is CASSFLGTEGTQYF. CDR3 nucleotide sequence: TGTGCCAGCAGCTTTCTTGGAACGGAAGGGACCCAGTACTTC.

This clone was detected only a few times. V is TRBV4-2 and J is TRBJ1-1; no clear D. With 5 bases removed from V and 1 base from J, the gap between germline ends came to 17 bases. The CDR3 spans 16 residues. Germline lookup yields CDR1 LGHNA and CDR2 YNFKEQ. The CDR3 region has the DNA TGTGCCAGCAGCTCGCGGGATCTGGTCGAGAACACTGAAGCTTTCTTT. This sequence encodes CASSSRDLVENTEAFF.

The chain employs TRBV19 and TRBJ2-5; a possible D gene is TRBD1 (6 bases). Trimming shortened V by 3 bases and J by 4 bases, and 15 bases separated the two germline ends. CDR3 length equals 15 residues. Looked up from germline, CDR1 is LNHDA and CDR2 is SQIVND (reference sequence). Written as DNA, the CDR3 is TGTGCCAGTAGTATGGGGCAGGGGCGGGCAGAGACCCAGTACTTC. This gives the protein CASSMGQGRAETQYF.

The chain couples TRBV27 to TRBJ2-7; D possibly matches TRBD1 or TRBD2 (5 bases each). In germline, CDR1 is MNHEY, CDR2 SMNVEV (reference sequence). The CDR3 sequence is 11 residues long. Deletions cut 4 bases from V and 9 bases from J, with 10 bases between. The DNA of the CDR3 is TGTGCCAGCAGTTCCGTGGGACGGCAGTACTTC. Translating it yields CASSSVGRQYF.

The rearrangement uses TRBV12-5 and TRBJ1-2; no firm D call. The ends were cut back, 4 bases at V and 0 bases at J, with 9 bases in the middle. CDR1 and CDR2 (germline): LGHNT, FRNRAP. This CDR3 comprises 14 residues. CDR3 sequence reads: CASGSTLANYGYTF. The CDR3 nucleotides are TGTGCTAGTGGTTCGACCCTAGCTAACTATGGCTACACCTTC. The entire variable domain, with the rest obtained from reference TRBV12-5 and TRBJ1-2, is as follows: DARVTQTPRHKVTEMGQEVTMRCQPILGHNTVFWYRQTMMQGLELLAYFRNRAPLDDSGMPKDRFSAEMPDATLATLKIQPSEPRDSAVYFCASGSTLANYGYTFGSGTRLTVV.

The chain recombines TRBV4-1 with TRBJ2-7, with TRBD2 as a possible D gene (5 bases). Per the germline V gene, CDR1 is MGHRA and CDR2 is YSYEKL. The CDR3 runs 15 residues. Between the trimmed V and J ends, which lost 0 bases and 2 bases, there was a span of 11 bases. This CDR3 reads CASSQERVRPYEQYF. The CDR3 DNA reads as TGCGCCAGCAGCCAAGAGAGGGTAAGGCCCTACGAGCAGTACTTC.

This chain connects TRBV19 to TRBJ1-5; the match to TRBD1 covers 7 bases. Germline-derived CDR1 and CDR2 are LNHDA and SQIVND (reference sequence). V shed 3 bases, J shed 1 base, and the junction held 6 bases outside the gene matches. The CDR3 consists of 16 residues. The chain's CDR3 is CASSMPGGGSNQPQHF. The CDR3 coding sequence is TGTGCCAGTAGTATGCCAGGGGGGGGGAGCAATCAGCCCCAGCATTTT.

The chain joins TRBV6-5 to TRBJ1-2; D not certain. The CDR3 is 11 amino acids. Per germline, CDR1 MNHEY and CDR2 SVGAGI. CDR3 nucleotides: TGTGGCGCAGGAAAAAACTATGGCTACACCTTC. Translated: CGAGKNYGYTF.

The J gene is TRBJ2-1, the V gene TRBV7-9; D is ambiguous. Germline V gene data show CDR1 as SEHNR and CDR2 as FQNEAQ (reference sequence). With 5 bases removed from V and 7 bases from J, the gap between germline ends came to 6 bases. There are 11 residues in the CDR3. CDR3 in DNA: TGTGCCAGCAGCGTCCAGAATGAGCAGTTCTTC. Encoded protein: CASSVQNEQFF.

There are a few counts of this clone. The V call is TRBV15, the J call TRBJ1-1; D gene uncertain. The CDR3 has 15 amino acids. CDR1 is LNHNV and CDR2 is YYDKDF in the germline V gene (reference sequence). V was cut by 0 bases and J by 3 bases, with 11 bases left in between. The chain's CDR3 is CATSRDLPWDTEAFF. The CDR3 DNA sequence: TGTGCCACCAGCAGAGATTTGCCTTGGGACACTGAAGCTTTCTTT.

This chain connects TRBV7-3 to TRBJ2-5; D call uncertain. Germline V gene lookup returns CDR1 SGHTA and CDR2 FQGTGA. The CDR3 contains 11 residues. Trimming left V 3 bases short and J 2 bases short, with 1 base between. The CDR3 nucleotides read TGTGCCAGCAGCTTGCAAGAGACCCAGTACTTC. This sequence encodes CASSLQETQYF.

Only one count was recorded for this clone. The gene calls are TRBV5-1 and TRBJ2-7, with 8 bases lining up with TRBD1. The CDR3 is 15 amino acids. Germline V CDR1 and CDR2: SGHRS, YFSETQ. The V and J ends lost 0 bases and 5 bases, in that order; junction bases with no gene match: 7. Here the CDR3 reads CASSLVGQGSNEQYF. CDR3 nucleotides: TGCGCCAGCAGCTTGGTTGGACAGGGCAGTAACGAGCAGTACTTC.

The chain combines TRBV10-1 with TRBJ1-4; no definite D call. V was pared by 7 bases and J by 0 bases, with 18 bases between. Germline V lookup: CDR1 WNHNN, CDR2 SYGVQD (reference sequence). This CDR3 is built from 17 residues. The DNA for the CDR3 is TGCGCCAGCACCCTTCCGCAGGTCCGGGCAACTAATGAAAAACTGTTTTTT. It codes for CASTLPQVRATNEKLFF.

The chain has TRBV19 and TRBJ2-1; weak D call: TRBD1 (6 bases). The CDR3 loop spans 15 amino acids. Between the trimmed V and J ends, which lost 6 bases and 0 bases, there was a span of 12 bases. Germline V gene data show CDR1 as LNHDA and CDR2 as SQIVND (reference sequence). CDR3 DNA sequence: TGTGCCAGTAGCCACGACAGGAGCTCCTACAATGAGCAGTTCTTC. This translates into CASSHDRSSYNEQFF.

The chain couples TRBV7-2 to TRBJ2-7, with D possibly being TRBD1 (5 bases). Trimming removed 3 bases at V and 4 bases at J, with 10 bases between. Germline V gene lookup returns CDR1 SGHTA and CDR2 FQGNSA. The CDR3 runs 13 residues. The CDR3 spells CASSLDGHYEQYF. The CDR3 nucleotides are TGTGCCAGCAGCTTGGACGGACATTACGAGCAGTACTTC.

This chain joins TRBV19 and TRBJ1-2; tentative D call: TRBD1 (5 bases). The ends were cut back, 6 bases at V and 3 bases at J, with 17 bases in the middle. The CDR3 is 15 amino acids. Germline V gene lookup returns CDR1 LNHDA and CDR2 SQIVND (reference sequence). The CDR3 nucleotides are TGTGCCAGTAGCCCCGCACGGGGAGGGGACTATGGCTACACCTTC. It yields the protein CASSPARGGDYGYTF.

The rearrangement links TRBV14 to TRBJ2-1; no firm D call. Trimming removed 1 base at V and 4 bases at J, with 5 bases between. Per germline, CDR1 SGHDN and CDR2 FVKESK. This CDR3 spans 13 amino acids. The CDR3 region has the DNA TGTGCCAGCAGCCAAGTAGGATACAATGAGCAGTTCTTC. The encoded protein is CASSQVGYNEQFF.

The chain joins TRBV19 to TRBJ2-2, with D possibly matching TRBD2 (6 bases). This CDR3 is built from 15 residues. The V end was cut by 3 bases, the J end by 2 bases, with 10 bases between. Germline values: CDR1 LNHDA, CDR2 SQIVND (reference sequence). DNA for the CDR3: TGTGCCAGTAGTATGGGGAGGATTAACACCGGGGAGCTGTTTTTT. Protein sequence: CASSMGRINTGELFF.

This sequence joins TRBV5-5 and TRBJ2-5; D is perhaps TRBD1 (6 bases). Germline assignment: CDR1 SGHKS and CDR2 YYEKEE (reference sequence). V lost 5 bases and J lost 0, with 11 bases in between. CDR3 length equals 14 residues. For the CDR3, the DNA is TGTGCCAGCAGTGGACAGATATACCAAGAGACCCAGTACTTC. It translates to CASSGQIYQETQYF.

The chain joins TRBV27 to TRBJ2-1, with D possibly TRBD2 on 6 matching bases. Trimming shortened V by 0 bases and J by 8 bases, and 11 bases separated the two germline ends. The CDR3 consists of 14 residues. Looked up from germline, CDR1 is MNHEY and CDR2 is SMNVEV (reference sequence). The CDR3 spells CASSLSMEGYEQFF. The CDR3 DNA follows: TGTGCCAGCAGTTTATCGATGGAGGGGTATGAGCAGTTCTTC.